Listed below are T cell receptor beta chains from one sample, sequenced in a study of shared clonotypes between healthy human individuals. Measured with immunoSEQ multiplex PCR; TCRdb has only the in-frame clones, and not every one. Here the sample spans about 1 million clones, about 74% being singletons. The material sequenced was memory CD4+ T cells sorted from blood. The receptors originated from a man between 18 and 29 years old in good health. The CDR3 runs from the conserved cysteine through the conserved F or W. A D gene is named only where the DNA matches it firmly. Expanded clones are given a class, and other clones once, few, many or no size at all.

-,11,TRBV10-3,TRBJ2-7,many,CAISEGYEQYF,TGTGCCATCAGTGAGGGCTACGAGCAGTACTTC
-,10,TRBV6-4,TRBJ2-7,-,CASSWYKQYF,TGTGCCAGCAGTTGGTACAAGCAGTACTTC
TRBD1,16,TRBV5-5,TRBJ1-6,-,CASSRGPGQSSSPLHF,TGTGCCAGCAGCCGGGGACCGGGACAGAGCTCTTCACCCCTCCACTTT
-,17,TRBV4-1,TRBJ1-6,-,CASSQVAGSSYNSPLHF,TGCGCCAGCAGCCAAGTGGCGGGGAGCTCCTATAATTCACCCCTCCACTTT
-,12,TRBV5-4,TRBJ1-1,-,CASSTELVRPFF,TGTGCCAGCAGCACCGAGCTGGTTCGTCCTTTCTTT
TRBD2,15,TRBV4-1,TRBJ2-1,-,CASSSGLAPIYEQFF,TGCGCCAGCAGCTCTGGACTAGCGCCCATTTATGAGCAGTTCTTC
-,13,TRBV19,TRBJ2-2,-,CASSIPGNGELFF,TGTGCCAGTAGTATTCCAGGGAACGGGGAGCTGTTTTTT
TRBD2,16,TRBV6-5,TRBJ2-2,-,CASSSRLAGGTGELFF,TGTGCCAGCAGTTCCCGACTAGCGGGGGGTACCGGGGAGCTGTTTTTT
TRBD1,16,TRBV18,TRBJ1-1,-,CASSPPGQAIRESAFF,TGTGCCAGCTCACCACCCGGACAGGCAATTCGAGAGTCAGCTTTCTTT
-,16,TRBV6-6,TRBJ1-5,-,CASTGVRGKINQPQHF,TGTGCCAGCACGGGGGTAAGGGGGAAGATCAATCAGCCCCAGCATTTT
TRBD2,16,TRBV5-4,TRBJ2-5,-,CASSGTSGGASETQYF,TGTGCCAGCAGTGGAACTAGCGGGGGGGCTTCAGAGACCCAGTACTTC
TRBD1,14,TRBV10-3,TRBJ2-7,-,CAIGLGQGNYEQYF,TGTGCCATCGGCCTGGGACAGGGGAACTACGAGCAGTACTTC
TRBD2,16,TRBV9,TRBJ2-5,-,CASSPLAGVTQETQYF,TGTGCCAGCAGCCCCTTAGCGGGAGTCACCCAAGAGACCCAGTACTTC
-,13,TRBV18,TRBJ2-5,-,CASSLGRQETQYF,TGTGCCAGCTCCCTAGGACGGCAAGAGACCCAGTACTTC
-,11,TRBV28,TRBJ1-2,few,CASRADRGYTF,TGTGCCAGCAGGGCCGACAGGGGCTACACCTTC
TRBD2,16,TRBV5-1,TRBJ2-7,-,CASSSGTSGGAYEQYF,TGCGCCAGCAGCTCCGGGACTAGCGGGGGGGCCTACGAGCAGTACTTC
-,17,TRBV19,TRBJ1-6,few,CASKSGNPSSYNSPLHF,TGTGCCAGTAAATCCGGGAATCCGAGCTCCTATAATTCACCCCTCCACTTT
-,14,TRBV10-3,TRBJ2-3,-,CAISETDATDTQYF,TGTGCCATCAGTGAGACGGATGCCACAGATACGCAGTATTTT
-,16,TRBV29-1,TRBJ2-1,few,CSADSILAQSYNEQFF,TGCAGCGCAGATAGTATACTAGCTCAAAGCTACAATGAGCAGTTCTTC
TRBD1,16,TRBV7-2,TRBJ1-5,-,CASSLHGTGNGQPQHF,TGTGCCAGCAGCTTGCACGGGACAGGGAACGGCCAGCCCCAGCATTTT
-,15,TRBV10-3,TRBJ2-2,-,CAISEIGAGTGELFF,TGTGCCATCAGTGAGATAGGGGCGGGCACCGGGGAGCTGTTTTTT
-,14,TRBV4-1,TRBJ1-5,-,CASSQAGSNQPQHF,TGCGCCAGCAGCCAAGCAGGGAGCAATCAGCCCCAGCATTTT
-,18,TRBV11-3,TRBJ2-3,-,CASSFSPWDPSSTDTQYF,TGTGCCAGCAGCTTTAGCCCCTGGGACCCATCCTCCACAGATACGCAGTATTTT
-,15,TRBV18,TRBJ2-1,-,CASSPQRFSYNEQFF,TGTGCCAGCTCACCCCAGAGGTTCTCCTACAATGAGCAGTTCTTC
-,15,TRBV5-4,TRBJ2-7,-,CASSHAKEGSYEQYF,TGTGCCAGCAGCCACGCAAAGGAAGGTTCCTACGAGCAGTACTTC
-,14,TRBV28,TRBJ1-1,few,CASSGVRGNTEAFF,TGTGCCAGCAGTGGGGTCCGGGGGAACACTGAAGCTTTCTTT
-,15,TRBV18,TRBJ2-2,-,CASSPPGWNTGELFF,TGTGCCAGCTCACCCCCGGGCTGGAACACCGGGGAGCTGTTTTTT
-,12,TRBV29-1,TRBJ2-2,few,CSVRGNTGELFF,TGCAGCGTAAGGGGGAACACCGGGGAGCTGTTTTTT
-,14,TRBV25-1,TRBJ1-1,-,CASSDGDGNTEAFF,TGTGCCAGCAGTGATGGGGACGGGAACACTGAAGCTTTCTTT
-,14,TRBV27,TRBJ2-7,-,CASSLSGFGYEQYF,TGTGCCAGCAGTTTATCAGGGTTTGGTTACGAGCAGTACTTC
-,12,TRBV7-9,TRBJ2-7,-,CASSPQQYEQYF,TGTGCCAGCAGTCCACAACAATACGAGCAGTACTTC
-,11,TRBV7-2,TRBJ1-5,few,CASSLTGSQHF,TGTGCCAGCAGCTTGACCGGCTCCCAGCATTTT